Described below is a single T cell receptor (beta chain) sequence and its context. CDR3 length: 18 amino acids. This entry is derived from a study of cytomegalovirus exposure and HLA in healthy donors. Amplification used 60 Vbeta primers and 13 Jbeta primers. TCRdb's table, derived via immunoSEQ multiplex PCR, lists solely in-frame clones and lacks some. The profile shows tens of thousands of clones, around 68% of them singletons. The sequencing input was PBMCs. This receptor was taken from a woman in her thirties in good health and CMV-seronegative. The rearrangement joins TRBV21-1 to TRBJ1-5; TRBD1 is the table's D call and was not checked against the DNA. TRBV21-1 has pseudogene status. The CDR3 sequence: CASSSIRTGLYGNQPQHF. The DNA for the CDR3 is TGTGCCAGCAGCAGTATCAGGACAGGGCTTTATGGCAATCAGCCCCAGCATTTT.